These 31 T cell receptor beta chains came from one sample sequenced in a study of shared clonotypes between healthy human individuals. The method was immunoSEQ multiplex PCR; TCRdb's version includes in-frame clones alone and lacks a portion of them. The repertoire consists of about 800,000 clones, with 96% occurring once and the leading ten covering about 0.21%. It was CD45RO-negative cells, positively selected for CCR7, that made up naive CD8 cells, with terminally differentiated effector memory CD45RA+ cells excluded. The sample taken for sequencing was naive CD8+ T cells sorted from blood. The receptors here all came from a man aged 30 to 45 in good health.

The rearrangement links TRBV19 to TRBJ2-7, with 7 bases that match TRBD1. The CDR3 extends over 14 amino acids. In germline, CDR1 is LNHDA, CDR2 SQIVND (reference sequence). V lost 5 bases, J lost 4 bases, and 8 bases stayed unmatched. The CDR3 DNA reads TGTGCCAGTAGTGTACGGGACAGCTATTACGAGCAGTACTTC. Amino acids: CASSVRDSYYEQYF. Using reference TRBV19 and TRBJ2-7 for the parts outside the CDR3, the full variable domain is DGGITQSPKYLFRKEGQNVTLSCEQNLNHDAMYWYRQDPGQGLRLIYYSQIVNDFQKGDIAEGYSVSREKKESFPLTVTSAQKNPTAFYLCASSVRDSYYEQYFGPGTRLTVT.

The chain carries TRBV13 and TRBJ2-7; 11 nucleotides line up with TRBD1. Germline V gene lookup returns CDR1 PRHDT and CDR2 FYEKMQ (reference sequence). V shed 7 bases, J shed 5 bases, and the junction held 7 bases outside the gene matches. This CDR3 has 14 residues. The CDR3 protein is CASKPTGQGDEQYF. In nucleotides, the CDR3 is TGTGCCAGCAAACCGACGGGACAGGGGGACGAGCAGTACTTC.

CDR3 in amino acids: CASSEVSRSGANVLTF. CDR3 in DNA: TGTGCCAGCAGTGAAGTGTCTAGGTCCGGGGCCAACGTCCTGACTTTC. The chain uses TRBV6-1 and TRBJ2-6; no reliable D call. The germline CDR1 and CDR2 sequences are MNHNS and SASEGT. This CDR3 has 16 residues. V was pared by 1 base and J by 4 bases, with 11 bases between.

This rearrangement joins TRBV14 to TRBJ1-5; D unclear. Germline V gene sequence: CDR1 SGHDN, CDR2 FVKESK. The CDR3 spans 13 residues. Trimming cost V 1 base and J 4 bases, with 5 bases left between them. CDR3: CASSQGLNQPQHF. In DNA, the CDR3 is TGTGCCAGCAGCCAAGGGTTAAATCAGCCCCAGCATTTT.

The chain recombines TRBV19 with TRBJ2-3, with a possible D match to TRBD2 (6 bases). V lost 3 bases, J lost 2 bases, and 15 bases lay in between. The CDR3 is 16 residues long. From germline, CDR1 is LNHDA and CDR2 SQIVND (reference sequence). The chain's CDR3 is CASSIGTGSHTDTQYF. The CDR3 DNA is TGTGCCAGTAGTATTGGGACCGGGAGCCACACAGATACGCAGTATTTT.

As for this clone: The same CDR3 can be traced to other DNA sequences in this sample. The chain uses TRBV5-1 and TRBJ2-7; D gene uncertain. V was shortened by 2 bases and J by 4 bases, with 10 bases between the two germline ends. This CDR3 is 13 amino acids long. Germline V gives CDR1 SGHRS, CDR2 YFSETQ. In nucleotides, the CDR3 is TGCGCCAGCAGCTTTGGGTCTAGTTACGAGCAGTACTTC. Translating it yields CASSFGSSYEQYF.

The chain is built from TRBV10-2 and TRBJ2-1, with 10 bases fitting TRBD2. The CDR3 length is 17 residues. Losses at the gene ends were 11 bases for V and 0 bases for J; bases not matched to a gene: 13. CDR1 is WSHSY and CDR2 is SAAADI in the germline V gene. CDR3 protein: CAVLGIAGGSSYNEQFF. CDR3 nucleotide sequence: TGCGCCGTCCTTGGGATAGCGGGAGGAAGCTCCTACAATGAGCAGTTCTTC.

The chain uses TRBV4-3 and TRBJ2-7; 10 bases map to TRBD2. This CDR3 has 15 residues. CDR1 is LGHNA, CDR2 YSLEER, per germline. Losses at the gene ends were 1 base for V and 4 bases for J; bases not matched to a gene: 4. The CDR3 DNA reads as TGCGCCAGCAGCCAAGGGAATAGCGGGAGGTACGAGCAGTACTTC. This sequence encodes CASSQGNSGRYEQYF.

J is TRBJ2-7 and V is TRBV4-1; TRBD2 agrees at 7 bases. Germline V CDR1 and CDR2: MGHRA, YSYEKL. V was clipped by 0 bases and J by 7 bases; unmatched bases: 12. The CDR3 runs 16 residues. In DNA form, the CDR3 reads TGCGCCAGCAGCCAAGATTCGAGCGGGATATCCTGGGAGCAGTACTTC. This translates into CASSQDSSGISWEQYF.

This chain links TRBV7-6 with TRBJ2-2, with 12 nucleotides matching TRBD2. The ends lost 1 base at V and 7 bases at J; junction bases unmatched: 4. The CDR3 covers 16 residues. Per the germline V gene, CDR1 is SGHVS and CDR2 is FNYEAQ. CDR3 sequence reads: CASSLESSGRDGELFF. CDR3 in DNA: TGTGCCAGCAGCTTAGAGTCTAGCGGGAGGGACGGGGAGCTGTTTTTT.

The chain uses TRBV18 and TRBJ2-7; 11 bases align to TRBD2. Germline trimming cut 6 bases from V and 4 bases from J; bases unmatched to any gene: 8. CDR1 is KGHSH and CDR2 is LQKENI in the germline V gene. CDR3 size: 15 residues. The CDR3 DNA is TGTGCCAGCTCCGTGGGGACTAGCGGAGTGTACGAGCAGTACTTC. Translated, it gives CASSVGTSGVYEQYF.

In DNA, the CDR3 is TGTGCCAGCGGCGCAGACAGCCCCACAGATACGCAGTATTTT. Translated, it gives CASGADSPTDTQYF. The chain is built from TRBV6-5 and TRBJ2-3, with D perhaps matching TRBD1 (5 bases). Germline assignment: CDR1 MNHEY and CDR2 SVGAGI. The V end lost 8 bases, the J end lost 2 bases, and 14 bases lay between the germline ends. This CDR3 is built from 14 residues.

This chain uses TRBV5-6 with TRBJ2-7; D is unclear. Trimming shortened V by 2 bases and J by 2 bases, and 5 bases separated the two germline ends. CDR1 and CDR2 (germline): SGHDT, YYEEEE. The CDR3 contains 12 residues. The CDR3, as DNA: TGTGCCAGCAGCTTAAATACCTACGAGCAGTACTTC. It specifies CASSLNTYEQYF.

Of note for this clone: Additional DNA sequences in this sample encode the identical CDR3. The V and J genes are TRBV27 and TRBJ2-7, with TRBD1 matching over 7 bases. V was pared by 5 bases and J by 4 bases, with 5 bases of the junction left unmatched. The CDR3 contains 13 residues. The germline gives CDR1 MNHEY, CDR2 SMNVEV (reference sequence). The CDR3 DNA reads TGTGCCAGCAGTCTTGGCAGGGGGTACGAGCAGTACTTC. It specifies CASSLGRGYEQYF.

This rearrangement joins TRBV19 to TRBJ1-3, with 8 bases aligning to TRBD1. Germline V gives CDR1 LNHDA, CDR2 SQIVND (reference sequence). The CDR3 extends over 19 amino acids. V shed 3 bases, J shed 4 bases, and the junction held 17 bases outside the gene matches. This CDR3 reads CASSIHRTGRIYRGNTIYF. CDR3 in DNA: TGTGCCAGTAGTATTCACCGGACAGGGAGAATATATCGAGGAAACACCATATATTTT.

The CDR3 DNA is TGTGCCAGCAGCTCGCTAGCGGGAGGTGACAATGAGCAGTTCTTC. It codes for CASSSLAGGDNEQFF. The genes are TRBV7-3 and TRBJ2-1; 11 positions agree with TRBD2. J lost 5 bases, V lost 4 bases, and 4 bases had no gene match. The CDR3 covers 15 residues. Germline CDR1 is SGHTA and CDR2 is FQGTGA.

The sample holds one count of this clone. The chain links TRBV7-9 to TRBJ2-5; 9 bases fit TRBD1. The ends lost 5 bases at V and 3 bases at J; junction bases unmatched: 4. The CDR3 loop spans 14 amino acids. Germline CDR1 reads SEHNR; CDR2 reads FQNEAQ (reference sequence). CDR3 in amino acids: CASSRTGEKETQYF. CDR3 bases: TGTGCCAGCAGCCGGACAGGGGAGAAAGAGACCCAGTACTTC.

The rearrangement uses TRBV19 and TRBJ2-7; perhaps TRBD2 as D (6 bases). The CDR3 runs to 16 residues. V lost 6 bases and J lost 0, with 18 bases in between. Germline V gene data show CDR1 as LNHDA and CDR2 as SQIVND (reference sequence). As DNA, the CDR3 is TGTGCCAGTAGCCTCCTTGGGGGGTCATTCTCCTACGAGCAGTACTTC. Translated, it gives CASSLLGGSFSYEQYF. The entire variable domain, with the rest obtained from reference TRBV19 and TRBJ2-7, is as follows: DGGITQSPKYLFRKEGQNVTLSCEQNLNHDAMYWYRQDPGQGLRLIYYSQIVNDFQKGDIAEGYSVSREKKESFPLTVTSAQKNPTAFYLCASSLLGGSFSYEQYFGPGTRLTVT.

This chain joins TRBV6-4 and TRBJ2-2; TRBD2 matches at 9 bases. Germline V gene sequence: CDR1 MRHNA, CDR2 SNTAGT. J lost 3 bases, V lost 5 bases, and 7 bases had no gene match. This CDR3 is built from 16 residues. CDR3 amino acids: CASSSIAGEDTGELFF. Written as DNA, the CDR3 is TGTGCCAGCAGTTCAATAGCGGGAGAGGACACCGGGGAGCTGTTTTTT.

V usage is TRBV28 and J usage is TRBJ1-4, with D perhaps TRBD1 (5 bases). The germline V and J ends were trimmed by 6 bases and 11 bases, with 19 bases remaining between them. This CDR3 spans 14 amino acids. Germline V gene lookup returns CDR1 MDHEN and CDR2 SYDVKM. For the CDR3, the DNA is TGTGCCAGCAGCACCGGGACTCCCCTCGAGAAACTGTTTTTT. Amino acids: CASSTGTPLEKLFF. The whole variable domain, remainder taken from reference TRBV28 and TRBJ1-4, is DVKVTQSSRYLVKRTGEKVFLECVQDMDHENMFWYRQDPGLGLRLIYFSYDVKMKEKGDIPEGYSVSREKKERFSLILESASTNQTSMYLCASSTGTPLEKLFFGSGTQLSVL.

The chain has TRBV2 and TRBJ2-1; 11 nucleotides align to TRBD2. V lost 8 bases and J lost 7; bases outside the gene matches: 7. This CDR3 has 14 amino acids. Germline lookup yields CDR1 SNHLY and CDR2 FYNNEI. CDR3 loop: CASWELAGDNEQFF. The CDR3 DNA is TGTGCCAGCTGGGAACTAGCGGGAGATAATGAGCAGTTCTTC.

The V call is TRBV16, the J call TRBJ1-4; tentatively, D is TRBD1 (5 bases). CDR1 is KGHSY and CDR2 is FQNENV in the germline V gene. There are 16 residues in the CDR3. V was pared by 0 bases and J by 1 base, with 9 bases between. CDR3 DNA: TGTGCCAGCAGCCAATCCCCCCAGGGAACTAATGAAAAACTGTTTTTT. Encoded protein: CASSQSPQGTNEKLFF.

This rearrangement joins TRBV10-3 to TRBJ2-1; TRBD1 is a possible D gene (8 bases). Per germline, CDR1 ENHRY and CDR2 SYGVKD. Trimming removed 4 bases at V and 9 bases at J, with 25 bases between. This CDR3 is 17 amino acids long. The DNA for the CDR3 is TGTGCCATCAGTGGGGGACAGGTCGGGAGCGGGACTCTTGAGCAGTTCTTC. Translating it yields CAISGGQVGSGTLEQFF.

The CDR3 region is CSVEDLGQGREQYF. CDR3 nucleotide sequence: TGCAGCGTTGAAGATCTGGGACAGGGCCGCGAGCAGTACTTC. The chain couples TRBV29-1 to TRBJ2-7, with 9 bases matching TRBD1. V shed 0 bases and J 6 bases; nucleotides not matched to a gene: 6. CDR1 is SQVTM and CDR2 is ANQGSEA in the germline V gene. There are 14 residues in the CDR3.

V gene TRBV7-2 combines with J gene TRBJ2-3; 10 nucleotides line up with TRBD2. With 5 bases clipped from V and 3 bases from J, the junction kept 14 bases outside the gene matches. CDR1 is SGHTA, CDR2 FQGNSA, per germline. The CDR3 totals 18 residues. The CDR3 nucleotides are TGTGCCAGCAGCCCTTATATGGCTAGCGGGAGTACGACAGATACGCAGTATTTT. This sequence encodes CASSPYMASGSTTDTQYF.

The rearrangement joins TRBV5-4 to TRBJ1-1; D remains ambiguous. The V and J ends lost 1 base and 3 bases respectively, with 4 bases between them. The CDR3 covers 12 residues. The germline V gene encodes CDR1 SGHNT and CDR2 YYREEE (reference sequence). CDR3 DNA: TGTGCCAGCAGCTTGCAGTACACTGAAGCTTTCTTT. It yields the protein CASSLQYTEAFF.

This chain connects TRBV27 to TRBJ1-5, with D possibly being TRBD1 (5 bases). Trimming took 2 bases from V and 6 from J, leaving 14 bases between them. The CDR3 has 15 amino acids. Germline V gene data show CDR1 as MNHEY and CDR2 as SMNVEV (reference sequence). The DNA for the CDR3 is TGTGCCAGCAGTTTAATAGGGGAGAGGAGTCAGCCCCAGCATTTT. It encodes CASSLIGERSQPQHF.

As concerns this clone: Other DNA sequences in the sample encode the same CDR3. The chain has TRBV28 and TRBJ2-7; no clear D. The V and J ends lost 3 bases and 2 bases respectively, with 5 bases between them. This CDR3 has 12 amino acids. Germline lookup yields CDR1 MDHEN and CDR2 SYDVKM. The DNA for the CDR3 is TGTGCCAGCAGTTTGTCCCCCTACGAGCAGTACTTC. It encodes CASSLSPYEQYF.

Worth noting for this clone: One end of the junction is discordant with germline, which a read error may explain. The rearrangement uses TRBV19 and TRBJ1-1; D is ambiguous. The CDR3 is 12 amino acids. Germline values: CDR1 LNHDA, CDR2 SQIVND (reference sequence). The CDR3 loop is CASTPDKQKAFF. The CDR3 bases are TGTGCCAGTACGCCGGATAAACAAAAAGCTTTTTTT.

This chain connects TRBV7-3 to TRBJ1-1; D gene unclear. This CDR3 has 15 residues. V lost 5 bases and J 4 bases, leaving 17 bases between the germline ends. Germline CDR1 reads SGHTA; CDR2 reads FQGTGA. In DNA form, the CDR3 reads TGTGCCAGCAGCCCTCTTCCAGGAGGTGGCACTGAAGCTTTCTTT. It specifies CASSPLPGGGTEAFF.

V gene TRBV2 combines with J gene TRBJ2-7; TRBD1 might be the D (5 bases). The CDR3 contains 15 residues. Germline V gives CDR1 SNHLY, CDR2 FYNNEI. V lost 4 bases and J 0 bases, leaving 13 bases between the germline ends. CDR3 sequence reads: CASSGHKGNSYEQYF. In nucleotides, the CDR3 is TGTGCCAGCAGTGGCCATAAGGGGAACTCCTACGAGCAGTACTTC.